The 17 T cell receptor beta chains presented below share a single source sample, sequenced in a study of PD-1 blockade in classical Hodgkin lymphoma. Time point in this sample: newly diagnosed, previously untreated cHL patient sample. With magnetic negative selection, CD4+ T cells were purified from PBMCs that had been thawed. Measured with immunoSEQ multiplex PCR; TCRdb has only the in-frame clones, and not every one. This sample carries about 35,000 clones, around nine tenths of them seen once, and the ten largest clones take 0.2% to 0.25%. The sample comprised CD4+ T cells from blood. These receptors all come from a human donor with classical Hodgkin lymphoma.

The chain recombines TRBV6-5 with TRBJ1-2; D remains unclear. CDR3 length: 14 amino acids. Trimming took 2 bases from V and 2 from J, leaving 9 bases between them. The germline CDR1 and CDR2 sequences are MNHEY and SVGAGI. In nucleotides, the CDR3 is TGTGCCAGCAGTTACGATCGCGACAACTATGGCTACACCTTC. Protein sequence: CASSYDRDNYGYTF.

V usage is TRBV7-9 and J usage is TRBJ1-6; D uncertain. Germline CDR1 and CDR2: SEHNR and FQNEAQ (reference sequence). This CDR3 has 12 residues. Trimming took off 5 bases at V and 7 bases at J, with 6 bases between the two ends. The CDR3 loop reads CASSGQNSPLHF. The CDR3 DNA reads TGTGCCAGCAGCGGTCAAAATTCACCCCTCCACTTT.

This chain joins TRBV7-6 and TRBJ2-7, with D possibly matching TRBD1 (7 bases). V was clipped by 4 bases and J by 2 bases, with 15 bases between them. Looked up from germline, CDR1 is SGHVS and CDR2 is FNYEAQ. The CDR3 runs to 15 residues. CDR3: CASSYRGGTAYEQYF. The DNA of the CDR3 is TGTGCCAGCAGCTATCGCGGCGGGACAGCCTACGAGCAGTACTTC. Full variable domain (rest looked up from reference TRBV7-6 and TRBJ2-7): GAGVSQSPRYKVTKRGQDVALRCDPISGHVSLYWYRQALGQGPEFLTYFNYEAQQDKSGLPNDRFSAERPEGSISTLTIQRTEQRDSAMYRCASSYRGGTAYEQYFGPGTRLTVT.

The V and J genes are TRBV28 and TRBJ2-7; 9 nucleotides match TRBD1. There are 15 residues in the CDR3. The ends lost 3 bases at V and 3 bases at J; junction bases unmatched: 6. The germline CDR1 and CDR2 sequences are MDHEN and SYDVKM. Here the CDR3 reads CASSFPQGAHYEQYF. DNA for the CDR3: TGTGCCAGCAGTTTCCCACAGGGGGCCCACTACGAGCAGTACTTC.

The chain joins TRBV14 to TRBJ1-2; D gene uncertain. Looked up from germline, CDR1 is SGHDN and CDR2 is FVKESK. CDR3 size: 13 residues. The germline V and J ends were trimmed by 6 bases and 2 bases, with 10 bases remaining between them. In nucleotides, the CDR3 is TGTGCCAGCAGTAGGGAATTAAACTATGGCTACACCTTC. Its translation is CASSRELNYGYTF.

CDR3 loop: CASSYTGTLASEYF. The CDR3 nucleotides are TGTGCCAGCAGTTACACAGGGACTTTAGCCTCCGAGTACTTC. This rearrangement joins TRBV6-6 to TRBJ2-7; D is tentatively TRBD1 or TRBD2 (6 bases each). Trimming pared 2 bases from V and 11 bases from J, leaving 19 bases between. This CDR3 has 14 amino acids. The V gene's germline CDR1 is MNHNY and CDR2 SVGAGI (reference sequence).

The V and J genes are TRBV18 and TRBJ1-1, with TRBD1 matching over 7 bases. CDR1 and CDR2 from the germline V gene are KGHSH and LQKENI. Trimming removed 4 bases from V and 0 bases from J; junction bases left unmatched: 5. The CDR3 sequence is 15 residues long. The CDR3 DNA follows: TGTGCCAGCTCACAGGGACAGAGGGTGAACACTGAAGCTTTCTTT. It specifies CASSQGQRVNTEAFF.

The chain couples TRBV25-1 to TRBJ2-3; 10 bases fit TRBD2. The CDR3 covers 15 residues. Unmatched junction bases numbered 6, after V lost 5 bases and J lost 4 bases. Per germline, CDR1 MGHDK and CDR2 SYGVNS. CDR3 DNA: TGTGCCAGCAGTTCTCAGCGGGGGGGCCCAGATACGCAGTATTTT. The encoded protein is CASSSQRGGPDTQYF.

The J gene is TRBJ1-2, the V gene TRBV6-5, with 7 nucleotides matching TRBD1. Germline lookup yields CDR1 MNHEY and CDR2 SVGAGI. The V segment lost 0 bases and the J segment 3 bases; nucleotides outside the gene matches: 4. There are 15 residues in the CDR3. The CDR3 sequence is CASSYSRRGYYGYTF. As DNA, the CDR3 is TGTGCCAGCAGTTACTCCCGCAGGGGGTACTATGGCTACACCTTC.

The rearrangement uses TRBV10-1 and TRBJ2-1; D possibly corresponds to TRBD2 (6 bases). V was cut by 0 bases and J by 7 bases, with 16 bases left in between. Germline V gene lookup returns CDR1 WNHNN and CDR2 SYGVQD (reference sequence). This CDR3 is built from 16 residues. CDR3 in amino acids: CASSESRTSGGNEQFF. The DNA for the CDR3 is TGCGCCAGCAGTGAGTCCCGGACGTCTGGGGGGAATGAGCAGTTCTTC.

The J gene is TRBJ2-7, the V gene TRBV2, with D perhaps matching TRBD2 (7 bases). V lost 4 bases, J lost 6 bases, and 10 bases lay in between. From germline, CDR1 is SNHLY and CDR2 FYNNEI. The CDR3 is made up of 12 amino acids. This CDR3 is CASSGRGREQYF. The CDR3 bases are TGTGCCAGCAGTGGGCGGGGGCGCGAGCAGTACTTC.

V usage is TRBV28 and J usage is TRBJ2-4, with a tentative D call TRBD2 (6 bases). The CDR3 has 15 residues. Trimming removed 10 bases from V and 2 bases from J, with 18 bases in between. Germline V gives CDR1 MDHEN, CDR2 SYDVKM. This CDR3 is CATLSRRGTKNIQYF. The CDR3 bases are TGTGCCACCCTCAGTAGGAGGGGAACCAAAAACATTCAGTACTTC. Combining the CDR3 with reference TRBV28 and TRBJ2-4 gives the whole variable domain DVKVTQSSRYLVKRTGEKVFLECVQDMDHENMFWYRQDPGLGLRLIYFSYDVKMKEKGDIPEGYSVSREKKERFSLILESASTNQTSMYLCATLSRRGTKNIQYFGAGTRLSVL.

This sequence joins TRBV15 and TRBJ1-5, with 8 nucleotides matching TRBD1. The V and J ends lost 0 bases and 6 bases, in that order; junction bases with no gene match: 4. The CDR3 loop spans 15 amino acids. Germline lookup yields CDR1 LNHNV and CDR2 YYDKDF (reference sequence). The DNA of the CDR3 is TGTGCCACCAGCAGAGATCGACAGGGGAGTCAGCCCCAGCATTTT. It specifies CATSRDRQGSQPQHF. The full variable domain, in which reference TRBV15 and TRBJ1-5 provide the parts outside the CDR3, is DAMVIQNPRYQVTQFGKPVTLSCSQTLNHNVMYWYQQKSSQAPKLLFHYYDKDFNNEADTPDNFQSRRPNTSFCFLDIRSPGLGDTAMYLCATSRDRQGSQPQHFGDGTRLSIL.

The gene calls are TRBV28 and TRBJ2-7, with D possibly matching TRBD2 (5 bases). V was pared by 8 bases and J by 3 bases, with 11 bases between. The germline gives CDR1 MDHEN, CDR2 SYDVKM. The CDR3 spans 12 residues. The CDR3: CASLSRVYEQYF. In DNA form, the CDR3 reads TGTGCCAGCCTCTCGCGGGTCTACGAGCAGTACTTC.

CDR3: CASSQEETQYF. CDR3 coding DNA: TGTGCCAGCAGCCAGGAAGAGACCCAGTACTTC. The chain carries TRBV7-6 and TRBJ2-5; D call uncertain. Germline CDR1 SGHVS, CDR2 FNYEAQ. Trimming shortened V by 5 bases and J by 3 bases, and 4 bases separated the two germline ends. The CDR3 covers 11 residues. Combining the CDR3 with reference TRBV7-6 and TRBJ2-5 gives the whole variable domain GAGVSQSPRYKVTKRGQDVALRCDPISGHVSLYWYRQALGQGPEFLTYFNYEAQQDKSGLPNDRFSAERPEGSISTLTIQRTEQRDSAMYRCASSQEETQYFGPGTRLLVL.

The chain employs TRBV27 and TRBJ2-5; D ambiguous. V was pared by 8 bases and J by 1 base, with 14 bases between. Per germline, CDR1 MNHEY and CDR2 SMNVEV (reference sequence). The CDR3 extends over 14 amino acids. The CDR3 sequence: CASAPVYGQETQYF. CDR3 DNA: TGTGCCAGCGCGCCAGTTTATGGCCAAGAGACCCAGTACTTC.

V usage is TRBV28 and J usage is TRBJ1-2, with 9 positions matching TRBD1. The CDR3 totals 16 residues. Germline CDR1 MDHEN, CDR2 SYDVKM. Losses at the gene ends were 0 bases for V and 2 bases for J; bases not matched to a gene: 4. CDR3 bases: TGTGCCAGCAGTTTATGGGGGACAGGGCCCAACTATGGCTACACCTTC. It encodes CASSLWGTGPNYGYTF.